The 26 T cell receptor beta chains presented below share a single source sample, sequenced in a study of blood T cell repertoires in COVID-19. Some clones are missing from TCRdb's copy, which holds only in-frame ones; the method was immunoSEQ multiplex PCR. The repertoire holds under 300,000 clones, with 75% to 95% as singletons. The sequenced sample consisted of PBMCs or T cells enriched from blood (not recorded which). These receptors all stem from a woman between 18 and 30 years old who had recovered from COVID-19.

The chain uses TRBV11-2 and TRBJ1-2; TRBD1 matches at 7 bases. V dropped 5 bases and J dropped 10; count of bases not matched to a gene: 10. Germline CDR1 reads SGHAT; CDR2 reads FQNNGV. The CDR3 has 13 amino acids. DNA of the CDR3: TGTGCCAGCAGCCTTTGGACAGGAGGTGACTACACCTTC. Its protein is CASSLWTGGDYTF.

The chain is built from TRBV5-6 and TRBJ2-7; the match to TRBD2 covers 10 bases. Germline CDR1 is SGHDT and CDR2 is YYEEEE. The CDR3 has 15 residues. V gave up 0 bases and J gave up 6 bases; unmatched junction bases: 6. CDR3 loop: CASSLAASGSGEQYF. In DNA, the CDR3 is TGTGCCAGCAGCTTGGCGGCTAGCGGGAGCGGCGAGCAGTACTTC.

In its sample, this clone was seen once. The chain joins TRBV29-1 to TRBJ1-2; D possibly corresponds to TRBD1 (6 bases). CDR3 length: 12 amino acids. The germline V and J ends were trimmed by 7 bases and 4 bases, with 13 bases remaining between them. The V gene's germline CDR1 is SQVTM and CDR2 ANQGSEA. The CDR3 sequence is CSAEGHSYGYTF. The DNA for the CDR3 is TGCAGCGCCGAGGGACACTCCTATGGCTACACCTTC. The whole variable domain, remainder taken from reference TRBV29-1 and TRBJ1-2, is SAVISQKPSRDICQRGTSLTIQCQVDSQVTMMFWYRQQPGQSLTLIATANQGSEATYESGFVIDKFPISRPNLTFSTLTVSNMSPEDSSIYLCSAEGHSYGYTFGSGTRLTVV.

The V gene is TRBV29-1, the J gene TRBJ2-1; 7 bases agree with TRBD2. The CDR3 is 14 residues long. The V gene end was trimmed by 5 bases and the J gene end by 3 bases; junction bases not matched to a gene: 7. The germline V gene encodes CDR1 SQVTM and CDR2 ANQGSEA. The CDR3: CSVFAPGGYNEQFF. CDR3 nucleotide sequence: TGCAGCGTTTTTGCCCCGGGGGGCTACAATGAGCAGTTCTTC.

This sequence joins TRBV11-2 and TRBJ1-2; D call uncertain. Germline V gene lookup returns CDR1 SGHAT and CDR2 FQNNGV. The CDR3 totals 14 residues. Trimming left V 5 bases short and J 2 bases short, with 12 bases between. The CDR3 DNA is TGTGCCAGCAGCCGGTTCGAGGGAAACTATGGCTACACCTTC. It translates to CASSRFEGNYGYTF.

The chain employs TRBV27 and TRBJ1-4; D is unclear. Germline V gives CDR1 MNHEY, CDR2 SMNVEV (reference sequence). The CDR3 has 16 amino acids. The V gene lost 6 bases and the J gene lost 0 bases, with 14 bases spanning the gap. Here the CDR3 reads CASSPILRATNEKLFF. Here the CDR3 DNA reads TGTGCCAGCAGCCCGATATTGCGTGCAACTAATGAAAAACTGTTTTTT. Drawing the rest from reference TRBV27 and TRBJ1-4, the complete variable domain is EAQVTQNPRYLITVTGKKLTVTCSQNMNHEYMSWYRQDPGLGLRQIYYSMNVEVTDKGDVPEGYKVSRKEKRNFPLILESPSPNQTSLYFCASSPILRATNEKLFFGSGTQLSVL.

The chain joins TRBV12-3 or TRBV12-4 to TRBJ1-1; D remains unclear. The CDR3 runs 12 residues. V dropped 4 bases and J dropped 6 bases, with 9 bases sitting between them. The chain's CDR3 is CASSSRVAEAFF. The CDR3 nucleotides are TGTGCCAGCAGTTCGCGAGTCGCTGAAGCTTTCTTT.

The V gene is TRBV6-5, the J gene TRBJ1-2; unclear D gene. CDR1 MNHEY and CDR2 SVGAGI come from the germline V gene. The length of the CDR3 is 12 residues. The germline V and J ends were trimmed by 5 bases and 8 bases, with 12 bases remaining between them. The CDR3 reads CASSPAAGGYTF. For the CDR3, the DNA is TGTGCCAGCAGTCCAGCGGCCGGAGGCTACACCTTC.

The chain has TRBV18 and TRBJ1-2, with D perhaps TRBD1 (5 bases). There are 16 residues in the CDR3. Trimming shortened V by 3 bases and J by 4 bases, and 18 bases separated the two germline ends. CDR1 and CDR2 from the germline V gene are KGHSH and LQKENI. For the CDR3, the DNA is TGTGCCAGCTCACCTAAGACAGAGCTATCGGGCTATGGCTACACCTTC. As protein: CASSPKTELSGYGYTF.

Here the CDR3 reads CASSQATGYYEQYF. The CDR3 bases are TGCGCCAGCAGCCAAGCGACGGGGTACTACGAGCAGTACTTC. The genes are TRBV4-1 and TRBJ2-7; a possible D gene is TRBD2 (5 bases). V shed 1 base and J shed 3 bases, with 10 bases lying between them. The CDR3 totals 14 residues. Per germline, CDR1 MGHRA and CDR2 YSYEKL.

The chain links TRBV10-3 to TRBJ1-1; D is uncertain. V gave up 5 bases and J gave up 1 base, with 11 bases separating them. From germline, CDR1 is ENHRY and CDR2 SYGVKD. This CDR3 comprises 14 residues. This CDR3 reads CAISTTGRNTEAFF. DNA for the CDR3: TGTGCCATCAGTACAACCGGGAGGAACACTGAAGCTTTCTTT.

The DNA for the CDR3 is TGTGCCAGCTCACCCTTTGACAGGGGGCAGGCCACCGGGGAGCTGTTTTTT. This codes for CASSPFDRGQATGELFF. The V call is TRBV18, the J call TRBJ2-2, with 10 bases that match TRBD1. CDR1 and CDR2 (germline): KGHSH, LQKENI. The V gene end was trimmed by 3 bases and the J gene end by 4 bases; junction bases not matched to a gene: 8. This CDR3 contains 17 residues.

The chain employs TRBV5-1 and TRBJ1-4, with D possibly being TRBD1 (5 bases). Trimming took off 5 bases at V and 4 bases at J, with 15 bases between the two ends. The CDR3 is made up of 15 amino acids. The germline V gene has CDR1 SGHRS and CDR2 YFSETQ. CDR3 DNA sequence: TGCGCCAGCAGGCGGACCGGGACTGTTAATGAAAAACTGTTTTTT. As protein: CASRRTGTVNEKLFF.

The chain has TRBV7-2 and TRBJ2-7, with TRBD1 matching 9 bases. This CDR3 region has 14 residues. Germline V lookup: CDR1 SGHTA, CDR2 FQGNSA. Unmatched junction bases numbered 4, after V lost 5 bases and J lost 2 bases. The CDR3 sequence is CASSQRQGAYEQYF. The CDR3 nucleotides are TGTGCCAGCAGCCAACGACAGGGGGCCTACGAGCAGTACTTC.

Here the CDR3 DNA reads TGTGCCAGCAGCTCCGACAGGCTAGAAGGCTACACCTTC. The encoded protein is CASSSDRLEGYTF. The V call is TRBV7-2, the J call TRBJ1-2, with D possibly being TRBD1 (6 bases). The CDR3 is 13 residues long. Trimming shortened V by 4 bases and J by 8 bases, and 14 bases separated the two germline ends. Per the germline V gene, CDR1 is SGHTA and CDR2 is FQGNSA.

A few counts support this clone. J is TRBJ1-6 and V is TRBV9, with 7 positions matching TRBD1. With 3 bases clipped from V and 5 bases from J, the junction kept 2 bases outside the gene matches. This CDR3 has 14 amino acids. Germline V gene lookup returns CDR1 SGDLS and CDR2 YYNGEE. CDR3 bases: TGTGCCAGCAGCGGCGACAGGGATAATTCACCCCTCCACTTT. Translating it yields CASSGDRDNSPLHF.

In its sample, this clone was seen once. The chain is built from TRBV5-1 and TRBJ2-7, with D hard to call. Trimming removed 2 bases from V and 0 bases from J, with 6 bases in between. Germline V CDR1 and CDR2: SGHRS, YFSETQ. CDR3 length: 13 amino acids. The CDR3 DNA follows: TGCGCCAGCAGCTTTGACTTCTCCTACGAGCAGTACTTC. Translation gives CASSFDFSYEQYF.

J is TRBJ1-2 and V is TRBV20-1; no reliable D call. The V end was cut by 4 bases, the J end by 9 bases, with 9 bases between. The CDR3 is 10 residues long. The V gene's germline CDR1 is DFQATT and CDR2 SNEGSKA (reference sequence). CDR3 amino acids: CSAMGDSYTF. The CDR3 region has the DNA TGCAGTGCTATGGGAGACAGCTACACCTTC.

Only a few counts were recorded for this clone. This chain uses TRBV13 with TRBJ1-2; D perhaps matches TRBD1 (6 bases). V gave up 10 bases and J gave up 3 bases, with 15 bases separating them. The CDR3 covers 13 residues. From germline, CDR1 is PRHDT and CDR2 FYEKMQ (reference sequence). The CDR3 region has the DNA TGTGCCAACCGGGGGGCGCTGGACTATGGCTACACCTTC. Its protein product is CANRGALDYGYTF.

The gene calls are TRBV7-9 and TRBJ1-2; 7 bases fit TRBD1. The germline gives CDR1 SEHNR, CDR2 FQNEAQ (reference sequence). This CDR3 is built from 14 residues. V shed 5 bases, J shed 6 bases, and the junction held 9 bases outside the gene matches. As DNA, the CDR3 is TGTGCCAGCAGCCCCCACAGGGGAGATGATGGCTACACCTTC. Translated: CASSPHRGDDGYTF.

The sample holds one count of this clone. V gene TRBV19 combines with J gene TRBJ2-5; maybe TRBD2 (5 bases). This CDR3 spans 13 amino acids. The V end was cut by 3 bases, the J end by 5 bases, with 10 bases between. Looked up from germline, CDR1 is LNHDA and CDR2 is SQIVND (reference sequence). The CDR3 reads CASSITGRETQYF. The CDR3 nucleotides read TGTGCCAGTAGTATCACGGGAAGGGAGACCCAGTACTTC. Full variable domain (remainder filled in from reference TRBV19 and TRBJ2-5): DGGITQSPKYLFRKEGQNVTLSCEQNLNHDAMYWYRQDPGQGLRLIYYSQIVNDFQKGDIAEGYSVSREKKESFPLTVTSAQKNPTAFYLCASSITGRETQYFGPGTRLLVL.

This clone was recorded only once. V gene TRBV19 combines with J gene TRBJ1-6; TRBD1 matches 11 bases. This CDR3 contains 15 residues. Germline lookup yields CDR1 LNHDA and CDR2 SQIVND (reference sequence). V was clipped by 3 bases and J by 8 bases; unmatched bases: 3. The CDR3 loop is CASSIGQGADSPLHF. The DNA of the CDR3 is TGTGCCAGTAGTATCGGACAGGGGGCCGATTCACCCCTCCACTTT.

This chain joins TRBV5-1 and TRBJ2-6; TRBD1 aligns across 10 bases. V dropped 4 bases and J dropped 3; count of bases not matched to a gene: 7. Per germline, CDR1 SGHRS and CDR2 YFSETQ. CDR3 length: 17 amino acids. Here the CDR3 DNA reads TGCGCCAGCAGCCACGGGACAGGGGTAGTTGGGGCCAACGTCCTGACTTTC. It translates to CASSHGTGVVGANVLTF.

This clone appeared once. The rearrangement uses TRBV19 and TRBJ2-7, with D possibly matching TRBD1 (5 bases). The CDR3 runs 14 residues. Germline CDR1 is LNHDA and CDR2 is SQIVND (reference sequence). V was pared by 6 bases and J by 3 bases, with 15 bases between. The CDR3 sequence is CASSRDSSLYEQYF. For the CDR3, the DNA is TGTGCCAGTAGCAGAGACAGTTCCCTCTACGAGCAGTACTTC.

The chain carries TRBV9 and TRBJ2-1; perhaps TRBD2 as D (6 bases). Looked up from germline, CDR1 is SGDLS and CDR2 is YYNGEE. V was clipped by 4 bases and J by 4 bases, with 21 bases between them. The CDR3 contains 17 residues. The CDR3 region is CASSPYSEGQPYNEQFF. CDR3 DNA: TGTGCCAGCAGCCCTTACTCGGAGGGGCAGCCTTACAATGAGCAGTTCTTC.

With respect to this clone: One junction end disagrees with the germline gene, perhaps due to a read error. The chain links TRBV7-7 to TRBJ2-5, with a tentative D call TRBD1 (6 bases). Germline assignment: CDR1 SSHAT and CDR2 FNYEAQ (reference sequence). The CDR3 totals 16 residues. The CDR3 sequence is CASSPMGARNQETQYF. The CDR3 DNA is TGTGCTAGCAGCCCTATGGGGGCCAGGAACCAAGAGACCCAGTACTTC. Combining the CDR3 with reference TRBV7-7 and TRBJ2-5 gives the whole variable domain GAGVSQSPRYKVTKRGQDVTLRCDPISSHATLYWYQQALGQGPEFLTYFNYEAQPDKSGLPSDRFSAERPEGSISTLTIQRTEQRDSAMYRCASSPMGARNQETQYFGPGTRLLVL.